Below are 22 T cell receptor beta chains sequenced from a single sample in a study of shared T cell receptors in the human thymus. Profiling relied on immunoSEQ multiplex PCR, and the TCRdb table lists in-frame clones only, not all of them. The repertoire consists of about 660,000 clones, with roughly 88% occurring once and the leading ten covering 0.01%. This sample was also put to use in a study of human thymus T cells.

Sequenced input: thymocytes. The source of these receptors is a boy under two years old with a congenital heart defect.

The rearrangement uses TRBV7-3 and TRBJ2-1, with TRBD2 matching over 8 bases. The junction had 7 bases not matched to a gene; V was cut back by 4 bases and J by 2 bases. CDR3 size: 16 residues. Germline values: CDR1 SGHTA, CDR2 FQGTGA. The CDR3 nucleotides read TGTGCCAGCAGCTCCCGGACTAGCTCAACCTACAATGAGCAGTTCTTC. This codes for CASSSRTSSTYNEQFF.

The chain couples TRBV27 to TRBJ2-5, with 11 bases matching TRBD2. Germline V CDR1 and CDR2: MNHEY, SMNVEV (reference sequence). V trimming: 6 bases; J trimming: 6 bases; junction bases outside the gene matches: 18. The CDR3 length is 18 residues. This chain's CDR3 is CASSPPGSGRAVSKTQYF. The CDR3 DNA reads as TGTGCCAGCAGCCCCCCCGGTAGCGGGAGGGCCGTTTCGAAGACCCAGTACTTC.

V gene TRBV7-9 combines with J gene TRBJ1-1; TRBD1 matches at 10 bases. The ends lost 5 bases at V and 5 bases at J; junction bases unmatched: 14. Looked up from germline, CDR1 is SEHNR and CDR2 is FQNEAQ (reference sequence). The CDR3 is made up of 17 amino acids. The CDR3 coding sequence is TGTGCCAGCAGCCCCCCAGCCCGGAGGACAGGGGGTACTGAAGCTTTCTTT. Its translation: CASSPPARRTGGTEAFF.

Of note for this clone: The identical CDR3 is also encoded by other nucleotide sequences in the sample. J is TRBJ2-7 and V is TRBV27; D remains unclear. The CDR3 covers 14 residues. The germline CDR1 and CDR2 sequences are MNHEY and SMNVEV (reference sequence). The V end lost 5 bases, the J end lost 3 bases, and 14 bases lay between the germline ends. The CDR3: CASSLSSARYEQYF. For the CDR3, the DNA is TGTGCCAGCAGTCTGTCGAGCGCTCGCTACGAGCAGTACTTC.

CDR3 in DNA: TGCGCCAGCAGCCAAAGGGACAGGTGGGGCTCTGGGGCCAACGTCCTGACTTTC. Translated: CASSQRDRWGSGANVLTF. The chain combines TRBV5-1 with TRBJ2-6; 8 positions match TRBD1. There are 18 residues in the CDR3. Germline lookup yields CDR1 SGHRS and CDR2 YFSETQ. Trimming cost V 4 bases and J 0 bases; bases outside gene matches: 9.

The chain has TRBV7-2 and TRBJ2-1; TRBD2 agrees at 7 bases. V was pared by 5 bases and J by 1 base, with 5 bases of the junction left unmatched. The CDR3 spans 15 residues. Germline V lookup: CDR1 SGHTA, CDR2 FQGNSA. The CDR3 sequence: CASSLAGLSYNEQFF. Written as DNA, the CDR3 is TGTGCCAGCAGCCTCGCGGGACTATCCTACAATGAGCAGTTCTTC. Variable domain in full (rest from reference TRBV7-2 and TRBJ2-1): GAGVSQSPSNKVTEKGKDVELRCDPISGHTALYWYRQSLGQGLEFLIYFQGNSAPDKSGLPSDRFSAERTGGSVSTLTIQRTQQEDSAVYLCASSLAGLSYNEQFFGPGTRLTVL.

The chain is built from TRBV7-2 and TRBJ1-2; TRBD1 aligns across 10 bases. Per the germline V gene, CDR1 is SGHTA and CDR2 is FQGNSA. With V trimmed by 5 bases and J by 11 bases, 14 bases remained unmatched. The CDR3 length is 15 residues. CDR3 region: CASSPPRDRGSVYTF. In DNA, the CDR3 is TGTGCCAGCAGCCCTCCGCGGGACAGGGGTTCAGTGTACACCTTC.

CDR3 in DNA: TGTGCCAGCAGCCGTATAGCGGGGTCCCCAGATACGCAGTATTTT. Encoded protein: CASSRIAGSPDTQYF. The V gene is TRBV5-6, the J gene TRBJ2-3; TRBD2 agrees at 8 bases. CDR1 SGHDT and CDR2 YYEEEE come from the germline V gene. The CDR3 sequence is 15 residues long. V lost 4 bases and J lost 4; bases outside the gene matches: 8.

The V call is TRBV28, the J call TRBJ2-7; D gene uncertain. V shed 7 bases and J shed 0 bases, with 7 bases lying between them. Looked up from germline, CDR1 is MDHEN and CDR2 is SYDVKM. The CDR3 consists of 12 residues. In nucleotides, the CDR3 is TGTGCCAGCAAGGCGGTCTCCTACGAGCAGTACTTC. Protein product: CASKAVSYEQYF.

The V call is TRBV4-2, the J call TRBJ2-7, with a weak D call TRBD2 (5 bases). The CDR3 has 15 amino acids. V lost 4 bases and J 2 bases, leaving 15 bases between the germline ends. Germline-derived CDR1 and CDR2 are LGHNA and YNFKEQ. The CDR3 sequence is CASSPGKLGPYEQYF. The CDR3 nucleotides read TGTGCCAGCAGCCCGGGGAAATTGGGCCCCTACGAGCAGTACTTC.

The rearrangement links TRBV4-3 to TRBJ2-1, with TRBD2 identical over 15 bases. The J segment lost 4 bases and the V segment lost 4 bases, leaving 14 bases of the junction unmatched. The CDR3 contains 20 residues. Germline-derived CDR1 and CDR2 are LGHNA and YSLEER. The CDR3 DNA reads TGCGCCAGCAGCCCCCGAGGACTAGCGGGAGGGACCCCGTCTTACAATGAGCAGTTCTTC. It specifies CASSPRGLAGGTPSYNEQFF.

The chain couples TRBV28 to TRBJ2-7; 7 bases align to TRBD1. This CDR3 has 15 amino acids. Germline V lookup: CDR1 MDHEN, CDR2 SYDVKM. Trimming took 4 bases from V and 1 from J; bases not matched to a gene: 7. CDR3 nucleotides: TGTGCCAGCAGTTCGAGTCAGGGGGATTCCTACGAGCAGTACTTC. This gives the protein CASSSSQGDSYEQYF.

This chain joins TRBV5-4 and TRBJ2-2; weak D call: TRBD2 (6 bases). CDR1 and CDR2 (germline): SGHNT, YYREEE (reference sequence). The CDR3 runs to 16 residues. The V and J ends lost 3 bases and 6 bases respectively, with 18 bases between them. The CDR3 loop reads CASSSMARGYPGELFF. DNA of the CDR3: TGTGCCAGCAGCTCCATGGCCCGGGGGTACCCCGGGGAGCTGTTTTTT. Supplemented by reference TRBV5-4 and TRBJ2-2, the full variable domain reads ETGVTQSPTHLIKTRGQQVTLRCSSQSGHNTVSWYQQALGQGPQFIFQYYREEENGRGNFPPRFSGLQFPNYSSELNVNALELDDSALYLCASSSMARGYPGELFFGEGSRLTVL.

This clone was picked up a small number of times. The DNA of the CDR3 is TGTGCCACCAGCAGAGAGCCAGGAAGGGGGACGTTAGGGCAGTACTTC. This translates into CATSREPGRGTLGQYF. The chain links TRBV15 to TRBJ2-7, with a weak D call TRBD1 (6 bases). CDR3 length equals 16 residues. V lost 0 bases and J 9 bases, leaving 21 bases between the germline ends. Germline CDR1 is LNHNV and CDR2 is YYDKDF (reference sequence).

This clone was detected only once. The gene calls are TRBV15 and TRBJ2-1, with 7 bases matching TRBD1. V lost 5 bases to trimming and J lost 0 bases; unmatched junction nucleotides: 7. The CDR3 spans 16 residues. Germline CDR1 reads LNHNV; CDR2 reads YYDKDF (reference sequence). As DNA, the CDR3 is TGTGCCACCAGCGGTAAAACAGGGGACTCCTACAATGAGCAGTTCTTC. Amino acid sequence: CATSGKTGDSYNEQFF.

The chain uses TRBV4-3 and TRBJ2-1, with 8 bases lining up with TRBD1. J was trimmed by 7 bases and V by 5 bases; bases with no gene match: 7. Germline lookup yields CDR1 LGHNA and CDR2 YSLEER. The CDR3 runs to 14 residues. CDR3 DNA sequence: TGCGCCAGCAGCGAAACAGGGGGTAGGAATGAGCAGTTCTTC. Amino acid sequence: CASSETGGRNEQFF.

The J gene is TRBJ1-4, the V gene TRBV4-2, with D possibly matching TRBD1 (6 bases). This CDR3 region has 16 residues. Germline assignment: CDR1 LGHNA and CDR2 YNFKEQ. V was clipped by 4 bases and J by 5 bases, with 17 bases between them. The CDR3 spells CASSRHSGVPNEKLFF. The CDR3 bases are TGTGCCAGCAGCCGTCACTCAGGGGTCCCCAATGAAAAACTGTTTTTT.

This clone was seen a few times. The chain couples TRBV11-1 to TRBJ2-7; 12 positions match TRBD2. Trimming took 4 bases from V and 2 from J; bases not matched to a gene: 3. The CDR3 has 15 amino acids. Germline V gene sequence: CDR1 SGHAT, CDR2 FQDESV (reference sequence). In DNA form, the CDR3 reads TGTGCCAGCAGCTCCCTAGCGGGAGGGGCCTACGAGCAGTACTTC. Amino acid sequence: CASSSLAGGAYEQYF.

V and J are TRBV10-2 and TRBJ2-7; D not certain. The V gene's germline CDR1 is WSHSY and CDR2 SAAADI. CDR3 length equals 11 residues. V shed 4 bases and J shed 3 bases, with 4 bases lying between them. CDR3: CASSGLYEQYF. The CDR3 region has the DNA TGCGCCAGCAGTGGGCTCTACGAGCAGTACTTC.

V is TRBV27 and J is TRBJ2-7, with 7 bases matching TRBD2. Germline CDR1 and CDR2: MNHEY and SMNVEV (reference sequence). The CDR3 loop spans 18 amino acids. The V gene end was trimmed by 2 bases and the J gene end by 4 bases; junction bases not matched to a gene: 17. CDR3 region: CASSLHDPASGQLYEQYF. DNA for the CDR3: TGTGCCAGCAGTTTACACGACCCCGCTAGCGGACAACTTTACGAGCAGTACTTC.

CDR3 in amino acids: CASSPLGDRGPYEQYF. The CDR3 coding sequence is TGCGCCAGCAGCCCCCTGGGGGACAGGGGCCCCTACGAGCAGTACTTC. The chain is built from TRBV4-1 and TRBJ2-5; 10 bases map to TRBD1. Gene TRBJ2-7 matches the end of the DNA better, so the J call may be wrong. In germline, CDR1 is MGHRA, CDR2 YSYEKL. There are 16 residues in the CDR3.

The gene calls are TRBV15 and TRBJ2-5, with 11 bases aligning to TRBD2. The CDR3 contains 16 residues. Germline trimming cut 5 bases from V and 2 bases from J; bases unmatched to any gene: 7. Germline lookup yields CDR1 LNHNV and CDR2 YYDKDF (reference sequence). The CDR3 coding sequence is TGTGCCACCAGCGCGGTTACTAGCGGGAGACAAGAGACCCAGTACTTC. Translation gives CATSAVTSGRQETQYF.